This T cell receptor (beta chain) was profiled in a study of blood T cell repertoires in COVID-19. Whole-study context: Acute-phase and convalescent COVID-19 samples originated in the United States, Italy and Spain. Sample material is recorded as cDNA or gDNA derived from T cells, B-cell-depleted T cells, or PBMCs.

The method was immunoSEQ multiplex PCR; TCRdb's version includes in-frame clones alone and lacks a portion of them. This table has over 55,000 clones, about 82% appearing once. The CDR3 has 17 amino acids. The germline V gene encodes CDR1 SGHTS and CDR2 YDEGEE. V was shortened by 4 bases and J by 0 bases, with 16 bases between the two germline ends. The specimen was peripheral blood. The source is a human donor in a cohort sampled during active COVID-19. The J gene is TRBJ1-4, the V gene TRBV5-8; tentative D call: TRBD1 (5 bases). The CDR3 coding sequence is TGTGCCAGCAGCCCCGGGAGGGGCACTGCAACTAATGAAAAACTGTTTTTT. It translates to CASSPGRGTATNEKLFF.